Sequencing of this T cell receptor beta chain was carried out in a study of T cell repertoires in cytomegalovirus infection. Whole-study context: It can be stated that public TCR beta signatures indicated CMV infection as well as a matching HLA type. Findings of the study overall: Cumulative frequency of public TCR beta families picked out carriers of CMV plus the relevant HLA. The study found HLA-C-restricted CMV-specific TCR beta clonotypes dominating the ex vivo response.

Details on this clonotype: The target antigen is unknown.

The CDR3 contains 16 residues. From germline, CDR1 is KGHSH and CDR2 LQKENI. J was trimmed by 10 bases and V by 1 base; bases with no gene match: 9. TCRdb reanalysed the reads using MiXCR and keeps one entry per CDR3 protein. The table lists around 280,000 distinct CDR3 sequences, roughly an eighth of them singletons. The sequence derives from a human donor in good health (CMV status not recorded). Some clones in this sample may be carry-over from other donors' samples. The genes are TRBV18 and TRBJ2-2; 10 bases map to TRBD1. Sample: PBMCs. The CDR3 spells CASSPRRTGGDEELFF. CDR3 coding DNA: TGTGCCAGCTCACCACGGCGGACAGGGGGAGACGAGGAGCTGTTTTTT.